This TCR beta chain was profiled in a study of blood T cell repertoires in COVID-19. Overall study: From T cells, B-cell-depleted T cells, or PBMCs came the material, which was cDNA or gDNA.

V lost 4 bases and J 3 bases, leaving 14 bases between the germline ends. CDR1 is SGHRS, CDR2 YFSETQ, per germline. This CDR3 is built from 15 residues. The protocol was immunoSEQ multiplex PCR, while the TCRdb copy is restricted to in-frame clones and leaves out a portion. This repertoire shows around 160,000 clones, about 88% found once; its top ten account for around a fifth. The genes are TRBV5-1 and TRBJ2-4, with D possibly matching TRBD1 (6 bases). The origin of this receptor is a woman older than 75 with acute or convalescent COVID-19. Sequencing was performed on peripheral blood. CDR3 nucleotides: TGCGCCAGCAGCGGTCGGACAGAAGGCAAAAACATTCAGTACTTC. Amino acid sequence: CASSGRTEGKNIQYF.